These 25 T cell receptor beta chains were all obtained from the same sample, sequenced in a study of cytomegalovirus exposure and HLA in healthy donors. The study ran its PCR with 60 Vbeta and 13 Jbeta primers. Here immunoSEQ multiplex PCR was the method, and the copy in TCRdb shows in-frame clones only, minus some. The sample has approximately 200,000 clones, roughly 78% seen once. The sample consisted of PBMCs. These receptors originate from a woman in her thirties in good health and CMV-seropositive.

The rearrangement joins TRBV5-1 to TRBJ2-6, with 10 bases that match TRBD1. Germline V gene sequence: CDR1 SGHRS, CDR2 YFSETQ. V lost 3 bases, J lost 0 bases, and 3 bases stayed unmatched. CDR3 length: 17 amino acids. The CDR3 coding sequence is TGCGCCAGCAGCTCGGGACAGGGGACCTCTGGGGCCAACGTCCTGACTTTC. Its translation: CASSSGQGTSGANVLTF.

This clone was detected only a few times. CDR3 in DNA: TGTGCCAGCAGTTACTCACCTAACAATGAGCAGTTCTTC. Residues: CASSYSPNNEQFF. The chain joins TRBV6-5 to TRBJ2-1; D unclear. The CDR3 consists of 13 residues. With 0 bases removed from V and 5 bases from J, the gap between germline ends came to 5 bases. The germline gives CDR1 MNHEY, CDR2 SVGAGI.

As concerns this clone: The junction departs from germline at one end; a sequencing error may be responsible. The chain has TRBV6-5 and TRBJ2-5, with 9 bases fitting TRBD1. The germline V gene encodes CDR1 MNHEY and CDR2 SVGAGI. This CDR3 spans 14 amino acids. CDR3 nucleotide sequence: TGTGCCAGCAGTCTGACAGGGGGGGAAGAAACCCAGTACTTC. Translation gives CASSLTGGEETQYF.

This clone was recorded a few times. This sequence joins TRBV5-4 and TRBJ1-2, with D possibly being TRBD1 (5 bases). This CDR3 contains 12 residues. Germline V gives CDR1 SGHNT, CDR2 YYREEE (reference sequence). The V end lost 4 bases, the J end lost 4 bases, and 8 bases lay between the germline ends. CDR3 residues: CASSIDSYGYTF. In DNA form, the CDR3 reads TGTGCCAGCAGCATCGACAGCTATGGCTACACCTTC.

The chain is built from TRBV5-6 and TRBJ2-7; 10 bases agree with TRBD2. Looked up from germline, CDR1 is SGHDT and CDR2 is YYEEEE. The length of the CDR3 is 15 residues. The trim removed 2 bases at V and 0 bases at J, leaving 2 bases unmatched. CDR3 sequence reads: CASSFGLAASYEQYF. The CDR3 DNA reads TGTGCCAGCAGCTTCGGACTAGCGGCCTCCTACGAGCAGTACTTC.

The chain links TRBV7-2 to TRBJ2-5; 8 bases agree with TRBD2. CDR3 length: 16 residues. Germline-derived CDR1 and CDR2 are SGHTA and FQGNSA. The ends lost 3 bases at V and 2 bases at J; junction bases unmatched: 8. The CDR3 sequence: CASSLFGGVGQETQYF. CDR3 nucleotide sequence: TGTGCCAGCAGCTTGTTCGGGGGGGTTGGGCAAGAGACCCAGTACTTC.

V gene TRBV5-6 combines with J gene TRBJ2-1; the D gene is possibly TRBD1 (6 bases). The CDR3 length is 13 residues. Germline V lookup: CDR1 SGHDT, CDR2 YYEEEE. Trimming cost V 4 bases and J 7 bases, with 12 bases left between them. In DNA form, the CDR3 reads TGTGCCAGCAGCAGCTTAGACAGGAATGAGCAGTTCTTC. Protein product: CASSSLDRNEQFF.

The chain is built from TRBV5-1 and TRBJ2-7; D perhaps matches TRBD2 (6 bases). V was pared by 2 bases and J by 2 bases, with 11 bases between. Germline lookup yields CDR1 SGHRS and CDR2 YFSETQ. CDR3 length: 14 residues. As DNA, the CDR3 is TGCGCCAGCAGCTTTGGAGGGACTGCCTACGAGCAGTACTTC. This translates into CASSFGGTAYEQYF. Filled out from reference TRBV5-1 and TRBJ2-7, the complete variable domain reads KAGVTQTPRYLIKTRGQQVTLSCSPISGHRSVSWYQQTPGQGLQFLFEYFSETQRNKGNFPGRFSGRQFSNSRSEMNVSTLELGDSALYLCASSFGGTAYEQYFGPGTRLTVT.

This chain joins TRBV5-1 and TRBJ2-3; tentative D call: TRBD1 (6 bases). Germline V gene data show CDR1 as SGHRS and CDR2 as YFSETQ. The length of the CDR3 is 15 residues. V was trimmed by 4 bases and J by 0 bases, leaving 12 bases between them. Here the CDR3 reads CASSKTGPSTDTQYF. In DNA form, the CDR3 reads TGCGCCAGCAGCAAAACAGGGCCTAGCACAGATACGCAGTATTTT.

The chain employs TRBV4-1 and TRBJ1-3; 7 positions match TRBD1. Looked up from germline, CDR1 is MGHRA and CDR2 is YSYEKL. J was trimmed by 1 base and V by 3 bases; bases with no gene match: 12. The CDR3 is 18 residues long. The CDR3 bases are TGCGCCAGCAGCCAGGGAGTCGACAGGGTATTATCTGGAAACACCATATATTTT. Encoded protein: CASSQGVDRVLSGNTIYF.

V usage is TRBV30 and J usage is TRBJ1-5; 7 nucleotides line up with TRBD1. Trimming at V came to 5 bases and at J to 7 bases, leaving 5 bases not matched to a gene. The germline V gene has CDR1 GTSNPN and CDR2 SVGIG (reference sequence). CDR3 size: 12 residues. CDR3 in amino acids: CAWGQVGQPQHF. The CDR3 bases are TGTGCCTGGGGACAGGTCGGGCAGCCCCAGCATTTT.

This clone has only a few counts. J is TRBJ2-5 and V is TRBV10-3; 7 bases match TRBD1. This CDR3 has 12 amino acids. Germline V gene lookup returns CDR1 ENHRY and CDR2 SYGVKD. J was trimmed by 2 bases and V by 8 bases; bases with no gene match: 2. CDR3: CAIRDRQETQYF. Written as DNA, the CDR3 is TGTGCCATCCGGGACAGACAAGAGACCCAGTACTTC.

The chain uses TRBV5-1 and TRBJ2-7, with 9 bases aligning to TRBD1. The germline V gene has CDR1 SGHRS and CDR2 YFSETQ. This CDR3 has 14 residues. V lost 4 bases and J lost 6; bases outside the gene matches: 8. CDR3 nucleotides: TGCGCCAGCAGCCCGGGACAGGGCGGGTCCGAGCAGTACTTC. It yields the protein CASSPGQGGSEQYF.

The rearrangement links TRBV25-1 to TRBJ2-5; TRBD1 matches at 7 bases. In germline, CDR1 is MGHDK, CDR2 SYGVNS. V was pared by 3 bases and J by 4 bases, with 2 bases of the junction left unmatched. The CDR3 is made up of 13 amino acids. The CDR3 reads CASSDGTVETQYF. The CDR3 nucleotides read TGTGCCAGCAGTGATGGGACAGTAGAGACCCAGTACTTC.

This chain connects TRBV6-1 to TRBJ2-1, with a tentative D call TRBD2 (6 bases). CDR3 length: 13 residues. Looked up from germline, CDR1 is MNHNS and CDR2 is SASEGT. The germline V and J ends were trimmed by 5 bases and 4 bases, with 9 bases remaining between them. Written as DNA, the CDR3 is TGTGCCAGCAGTCGGGACTTTTACAATGAGCAGTTCTTC. Amino acids: CASSRDFYNEQFF.

This rearrangement joins TRBV5-4 to TRBJ2-2; D is unresolved. Trimming took 6 bases from V and 6 from J, leaving 18 bases between them. Germline V gives CDR1 SGHNT, CDR2 YYREEE (reference sequence). This CDR3 has 15 amino acids. The CDR3 nucleotides read TGTGCCAGCACCCCCTCGGGTGATTTCCCCGGGGAGCTGTTTTTT. Its translation: CASTPSGDFPGELFF.

The rearrangement joins TRBV27 to TRBJ2-7; 7 bases line up with TRBD2. Losses at the gene ends were 3 bases for V and 6 bases for J; bases not matched to a gene: 8. This CDR3 spans 14 amino acids. CDR1 is MNHEY, CDR2 SMNVEV, per germline (reference sequence). The CDR3 region is CASSLGGEGGEQYF. The CDR3 DNA is TGTGCCAGCAGTTTGGGAGGGGAGGGAGGCGAGCAGTACTTC.

The gene calls are TRBV9 and TRBJ1-1; a weak D match, TRBD1 (6 bases). The CDR3 loop spans 15 amino acids. CDR1 SGDLS and CDR2 YYNGEE come from the germline V gene. V lost 6 bases, J lost 0 bases, and 15 bases lay in between. The CDR3 region has the DNA TGTGCCAGCACCAAATTTGGACAGTTGAACACTGAAGCTTTCTTT. Translated: CASTKFGQLNTEAFF.

This chain uses TRBV27 with TRBJ1-2; D is perhaps TRBD1 (5 bases). CDR3 size: 14 residues. The V gene lost 3 bases and the J gene lost 8 bases, with 16 bases spanning the gap. Germline CDR1 reads MNHEY; CDR2 reads SMNVEV (reference sequence). As DNA, the CDR3 is TGTGCCAGCAGTTTGACAGTCCCGGTGAGGGGCTACACCTTC. It encodes CASSLTVPVRGYTF.

The chain joins TRBV29-1 to TRBJ2-2, with TRBD1 matching over 7 bases. Germline lookup yields CDR1 SQVTM and CDR2 ANQGSEA. CDR3 length: 13 residues. With 5 bases clipped from V and 0 bases from J, the junction kept 0 bases outside the gene matches. CDR3 protein: CSVTGANTGELFF. For the CDR3, the DNA is TGCAGCGTTACAGGGGCGAACACCGGGGAGCTGTTTTTT.

This clone has only one observation. V usage is TRBV6-5 and J usage is TRBJ1-3; D ambiguous. CDR3 length: 13 residues. V was clipped by 11 bases and J by 1 base, with 12 bases between them. CDR1 and CDR2 from the germline V gene are MNHEY and SVGAGI. CDR3 sequence: CAGTTMSGNTIYF. The CDR3 DNA sequence: TGTGCCGGAACGACAATGTCTGGAAACACCATATATTTT.

V and J are TRBV19 and TRBJ2-1, with a possible D match to TRBD2 (6 bases). Germline CDR1 is LNHDA and CDR2 is SQIVND (reference sequence). There are 14 residues in the CDR3. Between the trimmed V and J ends, which lost 8 bases and 3 bases, there was a span of 14 bases. CDR3 nucleotides: TGTGCCAGTTCGCTCCAGGAGGGCTACAATGAGCAGTTCTTC. Protein sequence: CASSLQEGYNEQFF.

Notes on this clone: At one end, the junction sequence differs from germline, possibly due to a read error. V usage is TRBV2 and J usage is TRBJ2-5; 10 bases are shared with TRBD1. Germline V gene lookup returns CDR1 SNHLY and CDR2 FYNNEI. This CDR3 region has 13 residues. The CDR3 bases are TGTGCCAGCAGTGTCCTTGGGACAGGGGAGCCGCACTTC. This sequence encodes CASSVLGTGEPHF.

J is TRBJ2-7 and V is TRBV6-5; 9 nucleotides line up with TRBD1. Germline V CDR1 and CDR2: MNHEY, SVGAGI. CDR3 length: 13 amino acids. With V trimmed by 6 bases and J by 5 bases, 5 bases remained unmatched. CDR3 bases: TGTGCCAGCAGACAGGACAGGGGCCACGAGCAGTACTTC. The encoded protein is CASRQDRGHEQYF.

This clone was observed many times. In DNA, the CDR3 is TGCGCCAGCAGCTTGGCAGGGGATTATACTGAAGCTTTCTTT. Translated, it gives CASSLAGDYTEAFF. The rearrangement uses TRBV5-1 and TRBJ1-1, with D possibly being TRBD1 (6 bases). Germline CDR1 is SGHRS and CDR2 is YFSETQ. Trimming shortened V by 0 bases and J by 5 bases, and 11 bases separated the two germline ends. CDR3 length: 14 residues.